This is a list of T cell receptor beta chains from one sample in a study of blood T cell repertoires in COVID-19. The assay was immunoSEQ multiplex PCR, and TCRdb's table has in-frame clones only and misses some. The sample comprises about 64,000 clones, just over 90% of which are singletons, and approximately 1.6% rests with the top ten. Input material: peripheral blood. Receptors were obtained from a human donor in a cohort sampled during active COVID-19. Each CDR3 is given with its conserved first and last residue. D genes are given only for firm matches. Size is omitted from some rows. Given values are once, few, many or a class for expanded clones.

abundance: .
j_gene: TRBJ2-1
v_gene: TRBV7-2
d_gene: TRBD1
CDR3nt: TGTGCCAGCAGCTTTACCGGGACAGGGGAGGGTGAGCAGTTCTTC
CDR3aa: CASSFTGTGEGEQFF

abundance: once
j_gene: TRBJ2-7
v_gene: TRBV7-7
d_gene: .
CDR3nt: TGTGCTAGCAGCTTAGATAGAGGCCCCTACGAGCAGTACTTC
CDR3aa: CASSLDRGPYEQYF

abundance: .
j_gene: TRBJ1-3
v_gene: TRBV12-3/TRBV12-4
d_gene: .
CDR3nt: TGTGCCAGCAGTTTGGCGGAAAACACCATATATTTT
CDR3aa: CASSLAENTIYF

abundance: .
j_gene: TRBJ2-1
v_gene: TRBV5-4
d_gene: .
CDR3nt: TGTGCCAGCAGGAAATCGGACAGAAACAATGAGCAGTTCTTC
CDR3aa: CASRKSDRNNEQFF

abundance: .
j_gene: TRBJ2-3
v_gene: TRBV29-1
d_gene: .
CDR3nt: TGCAGCGTTGAAGCGGGCGGGACAGATACGCAGTATTTT
CDR3aa: CSVEAGGTDTQYF

abundance: .
j_gene: TRBJ2-7
v_gene: TRBV24-1
d_gene: .
CDR3nt: TGTGCCACCAGTGACAAAAACCACCCCAGGGGTTTCGTGCAGTACTTC
CDR3aa: CATSDKNHPRGFVQYF

abundance: .
j_gene: TRBJ2-2
v_gene: TRBV15
d_gene: .
CDR3nt: TGTGCCACCAGCAGAGATATGCTAGAGTTACGAATCACCGGGGAGCTGTTTTTT
CDR3aa: CATSRDMLELRITGELFF

abundance: .
j_gene: TRBJ2-7
v_gene: TRBV28
d_gene: TRBD1
CDR3nt: TGTGCCAGCAACCTTGGCGGACAGGGGCGTGATAGCGACTACTTC
CDR3aa: CASNLGGQGRDSDYF

abundance: .
j_gene: TRBJ2-7
v_gene: TRBV15
d_gene: TRBD2
CDR3nt: TGTGCCACCACCCTTGGCGGGAGCTCCTACGAGCAGTACTTC
CDR3aa: CATTLGGSSYEQYF

abundance: few
j_gene: TRBJ2-7
v_gene: TRBV18
d_gene: TRBD1
CDR3nt: TGTGCCAGCTCTTCGACAGGGGGCTCCTCCTACGAGCAGTACTTC
CDR3aa: CASSSTGGSSYEQYF

abundance: .
j_gene: TRBJ1-5
v_gene: TRBV28
d_gene: .
CDR3nt: TGTGCCAGCAACCCTGGGCGGGGGAATCAGCCCCAGCATTTT
CDR3aa: CASNPGRGNQPQHF

abundance: .
j_gene: TRBJ2-1
v_gene: TRBV3-1/TRBV3-2
d_gene: .
CDR3nt: TGTGCCAGCTTAACCAGGGGTACAAATGAGCAGTTCTTC
CDR3aa: CASLTRGTNEQFF

abundance: .
j_gene: TRBJ1-1
v_gene: TRBV21-1
d_gene: .
CDR3nt: TGTGCCAGCAGCAGAACAGGGAACACTGAAGCTTTCTTT
CDR3aa: CASSRTGNTEAFF

abundance: .
j_gene: TRBJ1-1
v_gene: TRBV27
d_gene: .
CDR3nt: TGTGCCAGCAGTCTATCTTACCGGACAGAAGCTTTCTTT
CDR3aa: CASSLSYRTEAFF

abundance: .
j_gene: TRBJ2-3
v_gene: TRBV4-3
d_gene: .
CDR3nt: TGCGCCAGCAGCCCAGCGTCGGGCACAGATACGCAGTATTTT
CDR3aa: CASSPASGTDTQYF

abundance: once
j_gene: TRBJ2-1
v_gene: TRBV18
d_gene: .
CDR3nt: TGTGCCAGCTCACCGCCGAGCGGAGGGACCTACAATGAGCAGTTCTTC
CDR3aa: CASSPPSGGTYNEQFF

abundance: .
j_gene: TRBJ2-3
v_gene: TRBV6-4
d_gene: TRBD2
CDR3nt: TGTGCCAGCAGTGACCCCCCTTGGAAGCGGGAGGGCCTCGGTGTGGATACGCAGTATTTT
CDR3aa: CASSDPPWKREGLGVDTQYF

abundance: once
j_gene: TRBJ2-7
v_gene: TRBV24-1
d_gene: .
CDR3nt: TGTGCCAAGACAGGAGTCACCTACGAGCAGTACTTC
CDR3aa: CAKTGVTYEQYF

abundance: .
j_gene: TRBJ2-3
v_gene: TRBV5-1
d_gene: TRBD2
CDR3nt: TGCGCCAGCAGCTTCGGGACTAGCGGGACATCTAGCACAGATACGCAGTATTTT
CDR3aa: CASSFGTSGTSSTDTQYF

abundance: .
j_gene: TRBJ1-5
v_gene: TRBV4-3
d_gene: TRBD1
CDR3nt: TGCGCCAGCAGCCAAGATCGGACAGGGGGTTATAGCAATCAGCCCCAGCATTTT
CDR3aa: CASSQDRTGGYSNQPQHF

abundance: .
j_gene: TRBJ1-5
v_gene: TRBV27
d_gene: .
CDR3nt: TGTGCCAGCAGTCCTCCGGGCCCGTACGGGGCCCAGCATTTT
CDR3aa: CASSPPGPYGAQHF

abundance: .
j_gene: TRBJ2-1
v_gene: TRBV28
d_gene: TRBD2
CDR3nt: TGTGCCAGCAGCCCCGTAGTTCGGCTAGCGGACTACAATGAGCAGTTCTTC
CDR3aa: CASSPVVRLADYNEQFF

abundance: .
j_gene: TRBJ2-7
v_gene: TRBV28
d_gene: TRBD2
CDR3nt: TGTGCCAGCAGTCCGCATCCGGGCGGGAGGGCCGGCGAGCAGTACTTC
CDR3aa: CASSPHPGGRAGEQYF

abundance: .
j_gene: TRBJ2-7
v_gene: TRBV5-5
d_gene: TRBD1
CDR3nt: TGTGCCAGCAGCTTTCTCCGGACAGGGGGGTTCGATCATCCCTACGAGCAGTACTTC
CDR3aa: CASSFLRTGGFDHPYEQYF

abundance: .
j_gene: TRBJ1-1
v_gene: TRBV28
d_gene: TRBD1
CDR3nt: TGTGCCAGCAGTCTTATCCCGGGACAGGGGGGCAACACTGAAGCTTTCTTT
CDR3aa: CASSLIPGQGGNTEAFF

abundance: .
j_gene: TRBJ1-3
v_gene: TRBV4-2
d_gene: .
CDR3nt: TGTGCCAGCAGCCCGAACTCGAGGAACGGAAACACCATATATTTT
CDR3aa: CASSPNSRNGNTIYF

abundance: .
j_gene: TRBJ1-5
v_gene: TRBV10-3
d_gene: .
CDR3nt: TGTGCCATCAGTGAGTCGACGGGGGTCGGGCAGCCCCAGCATTTT
CDR3aa: CAISESTGVGQPQHF

abundance: once
j_gene: TRBJ2-3
v_gene: TRBV6-2/TRBV6-3
d_gene: TRBD2
CDR3nt: TGTGCCAGCAGTCCCGGACTAGCGGGAGGGGTGAGCACAGATACGCAGTATTTT
CDR3aa: CASSPGLAGGVSTDTQYF

abundance: .
j_gene: TRBJ1-5
v_gene: TRBV25-1
d_gene: .
CDR3nt: TGTGCCAGCAGACCCACAGGGTCGAGGCAGCCCCAGCATTTT
CDR3aa: CASRPTGSRQPQHF

abundance: .
j_gene: TRBJ1-2
v_gene: TRBV6-2/TRBV6-3
d_gene: .
CDR3nt: TGTGCCAGCAGTTACCTCGAGGGAGGCTACACCTTC
CDR3aa: CASSYLEGGYTF

abundance: .
j_gene: TRBJ2-1
v_gene: TRBV2
d_gene: TRBD2
CDR3nt: TGTGCCAGCAAACCGGAGCGGGAGGGCCTTTACAATGAGCAGTTCTTC
CDR3aa: CASKPEREGLYNEQFF

abundance: .
j_gene: TRBJ2-5
v_gene: TRBV27
d_gene: TRBD1
CDR3nt: TGTGCCAGCAGTAGAGACAGGGGGCGGGGAGCCCAGTACTTC
CDR3aa: CASSRDRGRGAQYF

abundance: .
j_gene: TRBJ2-7
v_gene: TRBV5-1
d_gene: TRBD2
CDR3nt: TGCGCCAGCAGCTTGACTAGCGACTCCGAGCAGTACTTC
CDR3aa: CASSLTSDSEQYF

abundance: .
j_gene: TRBJ2-1
v_gene: TRBV5-6
d_gene: TRBD2
CDR3nt: TGTGCCAGCAGCCCATTTAGGGGGGCTAGCGGGATAAATGAGCAGTTCTTC
CDR3aa: CASSPFRGASGINEQFF

abundance: .
j_gene: TRBJ2-7
v_gene: TRBV10-3
d_gene: .
CDR3nt: TGTGCCACCACGTCCCAGGGATACGAGCAGTACTTC
CDR3aa: CATTSQGYEQYF

abundance: .
j_gene: TRBJ1-5
v_gene: TRBV7-8
d_gene: .
CDR3nt: TGTGCCAGCAGCTTAAACGAACAGAGCAATCAGCCCCAGCATTTT
CDR3aa: CASSLNEQSNQPQHF

abundance: .
j_gene: TRBJ2-7
v_gene: TRBV19
d_gene: .
CDR3nt: TGTGCCAGTAGTATCTCCGCACAGGGTTTGGATTGGGTCGACTACGAGCAGTACTTC
CDR3aa: CASSISAQGLDWVDYEQYF

abundance: once
j_gene: TRBJ2-5
v_gene: TRBV18
d_gene: .
CDR3nt: TGTGCCAGCTCACCAGCGTGGAACAGGGAGACCCAGTACTTC
CDR3aa: CASSPAWNRETQYF

abundance: .
j_gene: TRBJ1-5
v_gene: TRBV28
d_gene: TRBD1
CDR3nt: TGTGCTAGCAACCCAGTCTTAGGACAGGGGGGGAATCAGCCCCAGCATTTT
CDR3aa: CASNPVLGQGGNQPQHF

abundance: .
j_gene: TRBJ2-5
v_gene: TRBV24-1
d_gene: TRBD2
CDR3nt: TGTGCCACCAGTGATTCGGGACTAGCGGGTAGGAAGACCCAGTACTTC
CDR3aa: CATSDSGLAGRKTQYF

abundance: .
j_gene: TRBJ2-2
v_gene: TRBV19
d_gene: TRBD1
CDR3nt: TGTGCCAGTAGTAGAAAAACAGGGGCGGCGTACACCGGGGAGCTGTTTTTT
CDR3aa: CASSRKTGAAYTGELFF

abundance: .
j_gene: TRBJ2-3
v_gene: TRBV9
d_gene: TRBD2
CDR3nt: TGTGCCAGCAGCCCTCGGCGGGGGACTAGAATCAGCACAGATACGCAGTATTTT
CDR3aa: CASSPRRGTRISTDTQYF

abundance: once
j_gene: TRBJ2-2
v_gene: TRBV12-5
d_gene: TRBD2
CDR3nt: TGTGCTAGTGGCATGGGACACTCCGGACTAGCGTTCGGGGCCGGGGAGCTGTTTTTT
CDR3aa: CASGMGHSGLAFGAGELFF

abundance: .
j_gene: TRBJ1-1
v_gene: TRBV28
d_gene: .
CDR3nt: TGTGCCAGCAGTTTCGGGGAGGGCAGAACTGAAGCTTTCTTT
CDR3aa: CASSFGEGRTEAFF

abundance: .
j_gene: TRBJ1-1
v_gene: TRBV3-1/TRBV3-2
d_gene: TRBD1
CDR3nt: TGTGCCAGCAGCGGGACAGGGACAAGCACTGAAGCTTTCTTT
CDR3aa: CASSGTGTSTEAFF

abundance: .
j_gene: TRBJ1-2
v_gene: TRBV6-6
d_gene: TRBD1
CDR3nt: TGTGCCAGCAGTCCCGGACAGGAATATGGCTACACCTTC
CDR3aa: CASSPGQEYGYTF

abundance: .
j_gene: TRBJ1-6
v_gene: TRBV28
d_gene: .
CDR3nt: TGTGCCAGCAGTCGACTAAGGACAGTTAATTCACCCCTCCACTTT
CDR3aa: CASSRLRTVNSPLHF

abundance: once
j_gene: TRBJ2-3
v_gene: TRBV4-1
d_gene: TRBD2
CDR3nt: TGCGCCAGCAGCAATGGACTAGTGGGAGCGCAGTATTTT
CDR3aa: CASSNGLVGAQYF

abundance: .
j_gene: TRBJ2-3
v_gene: TRBV7-2
d_gene: TRBD2
CDR3nt: TGTGCCAGCAGCCCATATTCTAGCGGGAGGGCCCCAGATACGCAGTATTTT
CDR3aa: CASSPYSSGRAPDTQYF

abundance: .
j_gene: TRBJ1-2
v_gene: TRBV7-9
d_gene: .
CDR3nt: TGTGCCAGCAGCTTAGGACAGAACTATGGCTACACCTTC
CDR3aa: CASSLGQNYGYTF

abundance: once
j_gene: TRBJ2-5
v_gene: TRBV4-2
d_gene: .
CDR3nt: TGTGCCAGCAGCCAGGCGGGTGGAGAAGAGACCCAGTACTTC
CDR3aa: CASSQAGGEETQYF

abundance: .
j_gene: TRBJ2-7
v_gene: TRBV28
d_gene: .
CDR3nt: TGTGCCAGCAGTTTAACTGGACCAGGGTATTACGAGCAGTACTTC
CDR3aa: CASSLTGPGYYEQYF

abundance: .
j_gene: TRBJ2-1
v_gene: TRBV29-1
d_gene: TRBD2
CDR3nt: TGCAGCGTTGACCCCAGGGGACTAGCGGGTAACAATGAGCAGTTCTTC
CDR3aa: CSVDPRGLAGNNEQFF

abundance: .
j_gene: TRBJ2-2
v_gene: TRBV21-1
d_gene: .
CDR3nt: TGTGCCAGTCAGATATCCGGGACAGGGCACCCCGGGGAGCTGTTTTTT
CDR3aa: CASQISGTGHPGELFF

abundance: .
j_gene: TRBJ1-2
v_gene: TRBV6-4
d_gene: .
CDR3nt: TGTGCCAGCAGCTCCGGTTTGTCGCAGGGCCTCTATGGCTACACCTTC
CDR3aa: CASSSGLSQGLYGYTF